The source of this TCR beta chain is a study of spatial heterogeneity in lung cancer. Every TCR cDNA molecule carried a tag that served as a unique molecular identifier. Each CDR3 protein is one row after TCRdb ran MiXCR on the 5' RACE reads. The repertoire holds tens of thousands of distinct CDR3 sequences, about an eighth seen once, with about 60% in the top ten. This clonotype showed up many times. Trimming left V 8 bases short and J 2 bases short, with 10 bases between. The V gene's germline CDR1 is LNHDA and CDR2 SQIVND (reference sequence). This CDR3 has 13 residues. Time point: sample taken at primary tumor resection. Unsorted whole RNA from tumor, nontumor lung or frozen PBMC underwent sequencing.

Specimen: PBMCs, collected at surgery. This receptor was obtained from a male donor with early-stage non-small cell lung cancer. This chain uses TRBV19 with TRBJ1-5; unclear D gene. CDR3 DNA: TGTGCCAGTCAGTATGCGGGCAATCAGCCCCAGCATTTT. It encodes CASQYAGNQPQHF. Variable domain in full (rest from reference TRBV19 and TRBJ1-5): DGGITQSPKYLFRKEGQNVTLSCEQNLNHDAMYWYRQDPGQGLRLIYYSQIVNDFQKGDIAEGYSVSREKKESFPLTVTSAQKNPTAFYLCASQYAGNQPQHFGDGTRLSIL.